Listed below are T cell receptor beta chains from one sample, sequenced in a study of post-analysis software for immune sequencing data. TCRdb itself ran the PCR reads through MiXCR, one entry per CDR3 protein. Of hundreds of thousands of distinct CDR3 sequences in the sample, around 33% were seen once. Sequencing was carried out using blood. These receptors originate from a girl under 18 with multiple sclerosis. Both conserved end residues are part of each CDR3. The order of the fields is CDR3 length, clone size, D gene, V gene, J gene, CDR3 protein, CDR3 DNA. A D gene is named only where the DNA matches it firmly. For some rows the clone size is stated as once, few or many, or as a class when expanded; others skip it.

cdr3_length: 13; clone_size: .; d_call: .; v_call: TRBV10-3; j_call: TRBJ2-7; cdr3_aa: CAISGTELDEQYF; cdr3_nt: TGTGCCATCAGTGGGACAGAATTAGACGAGCAGTACTTC
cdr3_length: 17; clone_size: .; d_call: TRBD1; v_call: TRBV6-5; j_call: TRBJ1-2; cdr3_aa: CASSYTPWTGADYGYTF; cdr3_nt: TGTGCCAGCAGTTACACCCCGTGGACAGGGGCGGACTATGGCTACACCTTC
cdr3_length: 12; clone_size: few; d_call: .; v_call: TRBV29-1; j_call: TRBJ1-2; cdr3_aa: CSLTVSGGGYTF; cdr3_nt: TGCAGCCTTACGGTTAGTGGGGGCGGCTACACCTTC
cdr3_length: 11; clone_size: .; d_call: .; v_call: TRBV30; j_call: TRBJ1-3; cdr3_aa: CAWSTGNTIYF; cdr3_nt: TGTGCCTGGAGTACCGGAAACACCATATATTTT
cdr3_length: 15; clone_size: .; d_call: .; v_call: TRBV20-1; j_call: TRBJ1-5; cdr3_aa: CSAEQGGVSNQPQHF; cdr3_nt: TGCAGTGCGGAACAGGGAGGGGTTAGCAATCAGCCCCAGCATTTT
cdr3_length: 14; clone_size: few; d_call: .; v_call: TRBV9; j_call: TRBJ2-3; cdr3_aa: CASSVGPTTDTQYF; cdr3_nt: TGTGCCAGCAGCGTAGGTCCTACCACAGATACGCAGTATTTT
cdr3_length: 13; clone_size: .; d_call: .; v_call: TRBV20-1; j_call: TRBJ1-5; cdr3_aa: CSAARDSNQPQHF; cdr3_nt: TGCAGTGCAGCACGGGATAGCAATCAGCCCCAGCATTTT
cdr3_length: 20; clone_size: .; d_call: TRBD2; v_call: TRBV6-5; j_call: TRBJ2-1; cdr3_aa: CASSHRRWLAGDKSYNEQFF; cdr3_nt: TGTGCCAGCAGTCACCGAAGATGGCTAGCGGGGGACAAATCCTACAATGAGCAGTTCTTC
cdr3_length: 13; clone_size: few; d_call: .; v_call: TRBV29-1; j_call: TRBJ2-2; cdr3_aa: CSVEKGDTGELFF; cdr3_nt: TGCAGCGTTGAAAAGGGAGACACCGGGGAGCTGTTTTTT
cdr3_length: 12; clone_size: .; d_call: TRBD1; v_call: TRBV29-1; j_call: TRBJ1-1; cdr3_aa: CSGGTEGTEAFF; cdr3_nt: TGCAGCGGGGGGACAGAGGGCACTGAAGCTTTCTTT
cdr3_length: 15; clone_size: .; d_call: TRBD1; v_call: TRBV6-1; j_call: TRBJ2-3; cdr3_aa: CASSVQGAGADTQYF; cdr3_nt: TGTGCCAGCAGTGTACAGGGGGCTGGCGCAGATACGCAGTATTTT
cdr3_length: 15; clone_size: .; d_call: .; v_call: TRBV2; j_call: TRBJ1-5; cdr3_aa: CASRQGRVGNQPQHF; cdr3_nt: TGTGCCAGCAGACAGGGCCGGGTAGGCAATCAGCCCCAGCATTTT
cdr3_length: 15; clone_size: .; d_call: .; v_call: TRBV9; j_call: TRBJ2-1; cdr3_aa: CTCSVTWDRYNEQFF; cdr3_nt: TGTACCTGCAGCGTCACATGGGACCGGTATAATGAGCAGTTCTTC
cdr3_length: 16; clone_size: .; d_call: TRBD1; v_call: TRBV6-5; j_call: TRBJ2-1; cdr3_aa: CASSSPGQGMGNEQFF; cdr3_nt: TGTGCCAGCAGTTCCCCCGGACAGGGGATGGGGAATGAGCAGTTCTTC
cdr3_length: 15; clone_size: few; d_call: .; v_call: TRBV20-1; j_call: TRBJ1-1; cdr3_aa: CSARVLRTVGTEAFF; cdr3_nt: TGCAGTGCTCGTGTCCTACGGACAGTAGGAACTGAAGCTTTCTTT